This entry lists 2 T cell receptor beta chains sequenced from one sample in a study of OX40 agonist ivuxolimab in advanced cancers. The assay was immunoSEQ multiplex PCR, and TCRdb's table has in-frame clones only and misses some. The sample carries 70,000 to 85,000 clones, around 82% recorded once. The material sequenced was CD4+ or CD8+ T cells sorted from blood, taken in a trial of the OX40 agonist ivuxolimab. The receptors shown here come from an adult with an advanced solid tumor such as melanoma, head and neck, liver or kidney cancer.

As regards this clone: Sequence at one end of the junction differs from germline and may be a read error. J is TRBJ1-2 and V is TRBV5-5; 9 bases are a match to TRBD1. Per germline, CDR1 SGHKS and CDR2 YYEKEE (reference sequence). The CDR3 has 13 amino acids. The CDR3 region is CASNLDRGYGYTF. CDR3 nucleotide sequence: TGTGCCAGCAACTTGGACAGGGGATATGGCTACACCTTC.

As to this clone: The same CDR3 arises from other DNA sequences in this sample as well. The chain carries TRBV11-3 and TRBJ2-2, with D hard to call. The ends were cut back, 1 base at V and 2 bases at J, with 5 bases in the middle. Germline V gene sequence: CDR1 SGHNT, CDR2 YENEEA. The CDR3 sequence is 14 residues long. This chain's CDR3 is CASSLGPNTGELFF. CDR3 nucleotide sequence: TGTGCCAGCAGCTTAGGACCTAACACCGGGGAGCTGTTTTTT.